This paragraph reports one T cell receptor (beta chain). Trimming at V came to 3 bases and at J to 5 bases, leaving 11 bases not matched to a gene. This CDR3 has 17 amino acids. Germline CDR1 reads KGHSH; CDR2 reads LQKENI. The sample comes from a study of cytomegalovirus exposure and HLA in healthy donors. Primers included in the PCR were 60 Vbeta and 13 Jbeta primers. Clones were read by immunoSEQ multiplex PCR, and TCRdb kept only the in-frame ones, dropping some. The sample holds over 150,000 clones, 77% seen once. J is TRBJ2-7 and V is TRBV18; 12 bases match TRBD2. This receptor was obtained from a woman between 40 and 55 years old in good health and CMV-seropositive. The source material was PBMCs. CDR3 in DNA: TGTGCCAGCTCACCTCGACTAGCGGGGGACCGATATAACGAGCAGTACTTC. Translating gives CASSPRLAGDRYNEQYF.